One T cell receptor beta chain is described in this entry. Trimming removed 7 bases from V and 3 bases from J, with 15 bases in between. Germline assignment: CDR1 SQVTM and CDR2 ANQGSEA. The CDR3 covers 13 residues. This specimen comes from a study of technical replicates of blood from a few donors. Some clones are missing from TCRdb's copy, which holds only in-frame ones; the method was immunoSEQ multiplex PCR. Here the sample spans 66,000 or so clones, about 96% being singletons. The clonotype was recovered from a human donor in good health. This chain uses TRBV29-1 with TRBJ1-1, with D tentatively TRBD1 (6 bases). The sequenced sample was T cells isolated from PBMCs. The CDR3 reads CSGSRDTDTEAFF. As DNA, the CDR3 is TGCAGCGGAAGCCGGGACACCGACACTGAAGCTTTCTTT.